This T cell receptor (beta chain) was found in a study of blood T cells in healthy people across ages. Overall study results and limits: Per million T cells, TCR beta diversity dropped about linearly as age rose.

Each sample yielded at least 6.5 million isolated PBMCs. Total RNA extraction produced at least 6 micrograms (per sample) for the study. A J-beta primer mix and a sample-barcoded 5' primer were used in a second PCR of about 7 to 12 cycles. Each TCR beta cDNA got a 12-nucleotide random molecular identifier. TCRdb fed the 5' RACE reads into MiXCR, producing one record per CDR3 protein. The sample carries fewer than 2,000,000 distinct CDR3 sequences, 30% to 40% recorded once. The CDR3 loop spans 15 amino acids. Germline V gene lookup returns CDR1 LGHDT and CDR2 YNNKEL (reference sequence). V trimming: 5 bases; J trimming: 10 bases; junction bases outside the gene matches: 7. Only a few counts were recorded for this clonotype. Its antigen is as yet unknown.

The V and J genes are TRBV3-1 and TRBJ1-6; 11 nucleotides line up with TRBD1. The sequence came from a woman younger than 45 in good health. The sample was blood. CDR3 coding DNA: TGTGCCAGCAGCGTAGGACAGGGGGCACGGTCACCCCTCCACTTT. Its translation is CASSVGQGARSPLHF.